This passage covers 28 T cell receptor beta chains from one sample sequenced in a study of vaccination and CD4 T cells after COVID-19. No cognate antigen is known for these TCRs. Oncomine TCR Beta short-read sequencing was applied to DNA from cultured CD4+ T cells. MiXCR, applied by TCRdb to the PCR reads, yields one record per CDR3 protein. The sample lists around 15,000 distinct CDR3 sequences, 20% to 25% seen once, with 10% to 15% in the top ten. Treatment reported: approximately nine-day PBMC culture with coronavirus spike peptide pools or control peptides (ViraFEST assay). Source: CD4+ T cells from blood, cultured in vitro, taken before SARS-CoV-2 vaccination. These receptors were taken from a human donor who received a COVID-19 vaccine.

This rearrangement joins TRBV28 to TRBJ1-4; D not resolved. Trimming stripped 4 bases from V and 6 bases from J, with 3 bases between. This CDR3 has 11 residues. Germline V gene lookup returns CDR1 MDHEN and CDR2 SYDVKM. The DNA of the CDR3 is TGTGCCAGCAGTTGGGATGAAAAACTGTTTTTT. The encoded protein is CASSWDEKLFF.

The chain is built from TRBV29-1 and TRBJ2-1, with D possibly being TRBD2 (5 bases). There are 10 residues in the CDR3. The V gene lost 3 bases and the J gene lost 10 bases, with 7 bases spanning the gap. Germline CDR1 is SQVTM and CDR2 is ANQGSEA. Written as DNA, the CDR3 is TGCAGCGTTGACACGGGAGAGCAGTTCTTC. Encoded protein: CSVDTGEQFF.

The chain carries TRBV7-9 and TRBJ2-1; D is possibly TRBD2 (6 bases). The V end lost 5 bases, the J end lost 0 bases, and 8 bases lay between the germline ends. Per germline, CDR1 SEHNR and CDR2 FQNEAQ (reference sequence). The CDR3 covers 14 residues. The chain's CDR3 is CASSRDFSYNEQFF. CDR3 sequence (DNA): TGTGCCAGCAGCCGGGACTTCTCCTACAATGAGCAGTTCTTC. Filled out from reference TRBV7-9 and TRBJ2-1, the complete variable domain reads DTGVSQNPRHKITKRGQNVTFRCDPISEHNRLYWYRQTLGQGPEFLTYFQNEAQLEKSRLLSDRFSAERPKGSFSTLEIQRTEQGDSAMYLCASSRDFSYNEQFFGPGTRLTVL.

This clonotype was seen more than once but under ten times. Written as DNA, the CDR3 is TGTGCCAGCAGCCAAGAGGCTGGACAGGGAAACACCATATATTTT. Translation gives CASSQEAGQGNTIYF. The rearrangement joins TRBV4-2 to TRBJ1-3, with D possibly being TRBD1 (6 bases). V was shortened by 0 bases and J by 4 bases, with 10 bases between the two germline ends. CDR1 and CDR2 from the germline V gene are LGHNA and YNFKEQ. This CDR3 has 15 amino acids.

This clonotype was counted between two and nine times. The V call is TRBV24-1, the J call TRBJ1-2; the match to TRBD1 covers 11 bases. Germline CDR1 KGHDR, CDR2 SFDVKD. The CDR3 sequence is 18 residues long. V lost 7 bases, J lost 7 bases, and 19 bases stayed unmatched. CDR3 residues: CATRLCNFTGTGGFGYTF. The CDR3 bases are TGTGCCACCAGACTCTGTAATTTCACCGGGACAGGGGGATTTGGCTACACCTTC.

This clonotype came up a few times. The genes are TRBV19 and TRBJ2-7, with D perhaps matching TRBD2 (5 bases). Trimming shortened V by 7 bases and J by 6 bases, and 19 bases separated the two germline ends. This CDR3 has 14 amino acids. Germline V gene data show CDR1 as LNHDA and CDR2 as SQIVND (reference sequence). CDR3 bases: TGTGCCAGTAAAATGTGGACTTCTATGGGCGAGCAGTACTTC. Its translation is CASKMWTSMGEQYF. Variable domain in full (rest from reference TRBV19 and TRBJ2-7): DGGITQSPKYLFRKEGQNVTLSCEQNLNHDAMYWYRQDPGQGLRLIYYSQIVNDFQKGDIAEGYSVSREKKESFPLTVTSAQKNPTAFYLCASKMWTSMGEQYFGPGTRLTVT.

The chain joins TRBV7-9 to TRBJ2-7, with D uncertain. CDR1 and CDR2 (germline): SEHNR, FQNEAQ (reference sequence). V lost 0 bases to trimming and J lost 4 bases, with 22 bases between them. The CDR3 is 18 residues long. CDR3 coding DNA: TGTGCCAGCAGCTTAGCGTTAGGTTCCGTCCAGGTAGGGTACGAGCAGTACTTC. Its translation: CASSLALGSVQVGYEQYF.

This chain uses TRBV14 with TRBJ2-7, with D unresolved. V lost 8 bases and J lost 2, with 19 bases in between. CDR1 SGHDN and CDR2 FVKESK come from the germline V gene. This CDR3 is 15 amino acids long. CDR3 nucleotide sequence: TGTGCCAGCGAAAAGATCCTTCCAGGACCCTACGAGCAGTACTTC. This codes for CASEKILPGPYEQYF.

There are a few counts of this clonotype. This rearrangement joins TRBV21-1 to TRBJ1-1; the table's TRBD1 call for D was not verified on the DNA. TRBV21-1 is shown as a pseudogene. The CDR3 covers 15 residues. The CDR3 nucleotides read TGTGCCAGCAGCAAACTGAGACAAGGGGACACTGAAGCTTTCTTT. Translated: CASSKLRQGDTEAFF.

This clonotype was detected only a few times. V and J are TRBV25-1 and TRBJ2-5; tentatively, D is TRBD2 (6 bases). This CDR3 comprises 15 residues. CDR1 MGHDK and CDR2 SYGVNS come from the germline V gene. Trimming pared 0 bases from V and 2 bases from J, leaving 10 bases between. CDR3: CASSEYGGSQETQYF. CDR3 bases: TGTGCCAGCAGTGAATATGGAGGGTCGCAAGAGACCCAGTACTTC.

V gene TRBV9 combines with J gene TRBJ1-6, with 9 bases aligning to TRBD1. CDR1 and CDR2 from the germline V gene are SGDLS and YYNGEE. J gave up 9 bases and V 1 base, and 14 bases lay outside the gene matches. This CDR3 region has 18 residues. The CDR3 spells CASSVRGPGQGDFSPLHF. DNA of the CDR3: TGTGCCAGCAGCGTACGAGGGCCGGGACAGGGCGATTTTTCACCCCTCCACTTT.

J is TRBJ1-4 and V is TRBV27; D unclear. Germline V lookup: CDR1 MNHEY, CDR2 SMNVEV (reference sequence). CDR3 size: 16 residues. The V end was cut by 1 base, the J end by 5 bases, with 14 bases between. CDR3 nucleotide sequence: TGTGCCAGCAGTTTATTCCCAGTAGGACTAAATGAAAAACTGTTTTTT. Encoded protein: CASSLFPVGLNEKLFF. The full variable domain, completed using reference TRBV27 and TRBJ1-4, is EAQVTQNPRYLITVTGKKLTVTCSQNMNHEYMSWYRQDPGLGLRQIYYSMNVEVTDKGDVPEGYKVSRKEKRNFPLILESPSPNQTSLYFCASSLFPVGLNEKLFFGSGTQLSVL.

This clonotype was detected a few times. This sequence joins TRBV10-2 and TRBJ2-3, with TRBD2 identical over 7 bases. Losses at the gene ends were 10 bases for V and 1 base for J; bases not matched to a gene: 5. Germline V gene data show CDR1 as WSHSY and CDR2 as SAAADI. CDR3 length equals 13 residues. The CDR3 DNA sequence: TGCGCCACCTTGGGAGGGGGCACAGATACGCAGTATTTT. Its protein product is CATLGGGTDTQYF.

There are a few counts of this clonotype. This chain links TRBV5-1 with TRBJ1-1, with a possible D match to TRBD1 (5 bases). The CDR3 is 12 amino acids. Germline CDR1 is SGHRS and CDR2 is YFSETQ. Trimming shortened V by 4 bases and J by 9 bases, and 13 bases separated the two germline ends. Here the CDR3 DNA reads TGCGCCAGCAGCCTCACCGGGACCCAAGCTTTCTTT. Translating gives CASSLTGTQAFF.

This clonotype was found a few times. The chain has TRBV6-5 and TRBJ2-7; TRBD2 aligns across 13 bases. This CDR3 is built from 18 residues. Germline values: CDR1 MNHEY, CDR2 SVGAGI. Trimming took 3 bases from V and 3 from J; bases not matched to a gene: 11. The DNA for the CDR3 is TGTGCCAGCAGTTATTTGTTCCCGGGACTAGCGGGGCACTACGAGCAGTACTTC. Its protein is CASSYLFPGLAGHYEQYF.

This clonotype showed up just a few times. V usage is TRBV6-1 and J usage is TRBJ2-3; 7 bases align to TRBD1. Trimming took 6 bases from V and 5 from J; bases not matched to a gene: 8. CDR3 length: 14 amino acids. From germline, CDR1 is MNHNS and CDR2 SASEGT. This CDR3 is CASSPGQIEDTQYF. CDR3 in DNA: TGTGCCAGCAGCCCGGGACAGATAGAAGATACGCAGTATTTT.

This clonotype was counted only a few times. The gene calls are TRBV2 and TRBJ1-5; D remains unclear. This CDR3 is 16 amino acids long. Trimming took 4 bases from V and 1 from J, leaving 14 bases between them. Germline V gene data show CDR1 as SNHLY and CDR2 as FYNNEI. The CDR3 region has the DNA TGTGCCAGCAGTGTCTTAGAAGGGTTCAGCAATCAGCCCCAGCATTTT. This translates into CASSVLEGFSNQPQHF.

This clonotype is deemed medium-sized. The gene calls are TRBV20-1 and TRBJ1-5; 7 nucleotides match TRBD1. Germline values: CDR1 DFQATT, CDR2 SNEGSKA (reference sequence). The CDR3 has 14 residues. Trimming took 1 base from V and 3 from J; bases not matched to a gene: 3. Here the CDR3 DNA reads TGCAGTGCTAGAGGGGGACAGTCCAATCAGCCCCAGCATTTT. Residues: CSARGGQSNQPQHF.

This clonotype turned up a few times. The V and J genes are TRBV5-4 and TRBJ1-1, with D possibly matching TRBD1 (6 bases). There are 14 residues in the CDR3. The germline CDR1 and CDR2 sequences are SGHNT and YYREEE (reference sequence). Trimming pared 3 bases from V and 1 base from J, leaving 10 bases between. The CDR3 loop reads CASSYDRRNTEAFF. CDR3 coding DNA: TGTGCCAGCAGCTACGACAGGAGGAACACTGAAGCTTTCTTT.

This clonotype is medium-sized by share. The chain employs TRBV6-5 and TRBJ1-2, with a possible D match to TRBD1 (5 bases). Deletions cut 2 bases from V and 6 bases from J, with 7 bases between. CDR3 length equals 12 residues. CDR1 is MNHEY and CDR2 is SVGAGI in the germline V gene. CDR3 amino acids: CASSYGANGYTF. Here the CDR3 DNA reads TGTGCCAGCAGTTACGGGGCAAATGGCTACACCTTC.

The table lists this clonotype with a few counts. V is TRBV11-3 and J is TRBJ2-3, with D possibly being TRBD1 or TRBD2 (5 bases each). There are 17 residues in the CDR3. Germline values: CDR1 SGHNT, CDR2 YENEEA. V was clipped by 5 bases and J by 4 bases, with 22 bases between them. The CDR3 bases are TGTGCCAGCAGCCCTCCCGCTGGCCCCGGGGCCCCAGATACGCAGTATTTT. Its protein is CASSPPAGPGAPDTQYF.

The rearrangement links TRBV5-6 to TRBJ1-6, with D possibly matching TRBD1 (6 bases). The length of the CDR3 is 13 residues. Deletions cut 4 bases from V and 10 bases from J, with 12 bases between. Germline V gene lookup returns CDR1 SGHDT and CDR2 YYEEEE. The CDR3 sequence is CASSGQGRSPLHF. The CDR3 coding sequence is TGTGCCAGCAGCGGCCAGGGGAGGTCACCCCTCCACTTT.

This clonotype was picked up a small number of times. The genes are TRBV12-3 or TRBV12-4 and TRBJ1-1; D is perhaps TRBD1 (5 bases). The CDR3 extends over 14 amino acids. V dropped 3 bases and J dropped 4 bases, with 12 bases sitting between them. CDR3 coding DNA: TGTGCCAGCAGTTTGGGGTCAGGGATCACTGAAGCTTTCTTT. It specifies CASSLGSGITEAFF.

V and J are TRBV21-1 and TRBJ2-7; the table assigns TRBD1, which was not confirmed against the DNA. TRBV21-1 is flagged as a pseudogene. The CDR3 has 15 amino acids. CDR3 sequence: CASSKEGQGTYEQYF. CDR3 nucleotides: TGTGCCAGCAGCAAAGAGGGACAGGGCACCTACGAGCAGTACTTC.

CDR3 nucleotide sequence: TGTGCCAGCAGCCTACTGGGAGGGGGCCGGGGTGGTTCTGGAAACACCATATATTTT. Translation gives CASSLLGGGRGGSGNTIYF. The chain has TRBV5-4 and TRBJ1-3; 7 nucleotides align to TRBD1. In germline, CDR1 is SGHNT, CDR2 YYREEE (reference sequence). The CDR3 totals 19 residues. V shed 4 bases, J shed 1 base, and the junction held 17 bases outside the gene matches. The complete variable domain, with remaining parts taken from reference TRBV5-4 and TRBJ1-3, reads ETGVTQSPTHLIKTRGQQVTLRCSSQSGHNTVSWYQQALGQGPQFIFQYYREEENGRGNFPPRFSGLQFPNYSSELNVNALELDDSALYLCASSLLGGGRGGSGNTIYFGEGSWLTVV.

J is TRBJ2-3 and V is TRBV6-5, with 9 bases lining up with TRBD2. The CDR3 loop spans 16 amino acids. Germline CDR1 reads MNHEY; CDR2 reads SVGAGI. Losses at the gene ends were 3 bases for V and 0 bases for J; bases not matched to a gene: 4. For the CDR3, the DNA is TGTGCCAGCAGTTATGCGGGGGGGCCTAGCACAGATACGCAGTATTTT. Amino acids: CASSYAGGPSTDTQYF.

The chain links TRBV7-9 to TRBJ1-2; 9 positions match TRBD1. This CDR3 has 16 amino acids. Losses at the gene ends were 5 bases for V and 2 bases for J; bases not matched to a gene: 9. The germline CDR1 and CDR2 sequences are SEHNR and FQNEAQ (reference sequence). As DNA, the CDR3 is TGTGCCAGCAGCCCGGACAGGGGACGGGGAAACTATGGCTACACCTTC. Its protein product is CASSPDRGRGNYGYTF.

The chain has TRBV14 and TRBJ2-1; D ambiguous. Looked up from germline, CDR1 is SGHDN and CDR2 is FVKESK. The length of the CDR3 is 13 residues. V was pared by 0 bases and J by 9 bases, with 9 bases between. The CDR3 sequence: CASSQDLGFEQFF. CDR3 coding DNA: TGTGCCAGCAGCCAAGATCTAGGGTTTGAGCAGTTCTTC.